This entry features one T cell receptor beta chain sequence. The antigen is not known. TCR beta VDJ and CDR3 profiling used genomic DNA as template. TCRdb reprocessed the reads with MiXCR, giving one entry per CDR3 protein. The data show some 130,000 distinct CDR3 sequences, 40% to 45% seen once. J lost 3 bases, V lost 3 bases, and 1 base had no gene match. CDR3 length equals 15 residues. Germline V gene lookup returns CDR1 SGHTA and CDR2 FQGNSA. The data stem from a study of CD8+CD57+ T cells in acquired aplastic anemia. The wider study: Sorted CD4+ and CD8+ cells gave an average of roughly 3.3 ug of DNA. Healthy CD8+ samples averaged approximately 9.9 million reads. General study results and limits: Patients showed no significant difference from controls in CD8+ Simpson's diversity. Twenty-nine CD8+ CDR3 sequences were shared between patients and controls.

The origin of this receptor is a human donor in good health, serving as a control. The specimen sequenced was sorted CD4+, CD8+, or CD8+CD57+ T cells (not recorded which) from PBMCs. This chain links TRBV7-2 with TRBJ2-7; TRBD2 aligns across 14 bases. This CDR3 is CASSLTSGGVYEQYF. DNA of the CDR3: TGTGCCAGCAGCTTGACTAGCGGGGGGGTCTACGAGCAGTACTTC.